This T cell receptor (beta chain) was obtained from a study of blood T cell repertoires in COVID-19. TCRdb keeps only in-frame clones here, not all; method: immunoSEQ multiplex PCR. The table lists roughly 380,000 clones, roughly 90% of them singletons. Trimming removed 5 bases at V and 7 bases at J, with 9 bases between. Germline assignment: CDR1 SGHRS and CDR2 YFSETQ. This CDR3 region has 11 residues. Sequencing input: peripheral blood. The V call is TRBV5-1, the J call TRBJ1-1, with D unclear. The clonotype comes from a woman in her forties with COVID-19, enrolled during active disease. The CDR3 sequence: CASRADDEAFF. The CDR3, as DNA: TGCGCCAGCAGGGCGGATGATGAAGCTTTCTTT.